One and the same sample provided the 29 T cell receptor beta chains below, sequenced in a study of blood T cell repertoires in COVID-19. Assay used: immunoSEQ multiplex PCR; TCRdb lists only in-frame clones, some missing. Of about 95,000 clones in the sample, about four fifths were seen once. Sequencing was carried out using peripheral blood. These TCRs come from a human donor in a cohort sampled during active COVID-19.

In this sample, this clone turned up once. The rearrangement links TRBV7-9 to TRBJ2-7, with D maybe TRBD2 (6 bases). This CDR3 spans 14 amino acids. Germline CDR1 is SEHNR and CDR2 is FQNEAQ (reference sequence). Trimming removed 0 bases at V and 2 bases at J, with 8 bases between. In DNA form, the CDR3 reads TGTGCCAGCAGCTTAGCGGCGGGACCCTACGAGCAGTACTTC. Translating it yields CASSLAAGPYEQYF.

The rearrangement links TRBV9 to TRBJ1-2, with 9 positions matching TRBD1. The CDR3 extends over 14 amino acids. The V segment lost 2 bases and the J segment 2 bases; nucleotides outside the gene matches: 1. Per the germline V gene, CDR1 is SGDLS and CDR2 is YYNGEE. This CDR3 reads CASSVGTGNYGYTF. The CDR3 coding sequence is TGTGCCAGCAGCGTGGGGACAGGGAACTATGGCTACACCTTC.

The chain's CDR3 is CASSYNSYGELFF. Written as DNA, the CDR3 is TGTGCCAGCAGTTATAACTCCTACGGGGAGCTGTTTTTT. V usage is TRBV12-3 or TRBV12-4 and J usage is TRBJ2-2; D is unclear. The CDR3 is made up of 13 amino acids. The ends were cut back, 4 bases at V and 7 bases at J, with 10 bases in the middle.

This chain uses TRBV7-2 with TRBJ1-5, with D possibly TRBD1 on 6 matching bases. The germline gives CDR1 SGHTA, CDR2 FQGNSA. The CDR3 totals 14 residues. V was trimmed by 4 bases and J by 0 bases, leaving 7 bases between them. CDR3 DNA: TGTGCCAGCAGCTGGGACATTAGCAATCAGCCCCAGCATTTT. Translation gives CASSWDISNQPQHF.

J is TRBJ1-5 and V is TRBV19, with D possibly matching TRBD1 (5 bases). V lost 7 bases to trimming and J lost 2 bases, with 15 bases between them. This CDR3 spans 15 amino acids. Germline CDR1 reads LNHDA; CDR2 reads SQIVND (reference sequence). The CDR3 DNA reads TGTGCCAGTACTCGGCAGGGTTCGGGCAATCAGCCCCAGCATTTT. The encoded protein is CASTRQGSGNQPQHF.

V usage is TRBV5-1 and J usage is TRBJ1-3; D gene unclear. The CDR3 has 16 residues. V dropped 4 bases and J dropped 1 base, with 15 bases sitting between them. Per the germline V gene, CDR1 is SGHRS and CDR2 is YFSETQ. The CDR3 spells CASSLSGGDSGNTIYF. CDR3 DNA sequence: TGCGCCAGCAGCCTCTCCGGCGGGGATTCTGGAAACACCATATATTTT.

This chain uses TRBV28 with TRBJ1-2; 7 positions agree with TRBD1. The CDR3 is 14 residues long. Germline V CDR1 and CDR2: MDHEN, SYDVKM. J lost 8 bases, V lost 4 bases, and 10 bases had no gene match. CDR3 region: CASSSQDRRLGYTF. The CDR3 bases are TGTGCCAGCAGTTCGCAGGACAGGAGATTGGGCTACACCTTC.

The V gene is TRBV11-2, the J gene TRBJ2-1, with 8 positions matching TRBD2. From germline, CDR1 is SGHAT and CDR2 FQNNGV. CDR3 length: 15 residues. Losses at the gene ends were 1 base for V and 7 bases for J; bases not matched to a gene: 6. DNA of the CDR3: TGTGCCAGCAGCTTAGGGCGGGAGGCATGGAATGAGCAGTTCTTC. Encoded protein: CASSLGREAWNEQFF.

The V and J genes are TRBV15 and TRBJ2-4; TRBD1 matches 9 bases. Germline V CDR1 and CDR2: LNHNV, YYDKDF (reference sequence). V dropped 1 base and J dropped 0; count of bases not matched to a gene: 19. CDR3 length equals 22 residues. CDR3 nucleotide sequence: TGTGCCACCAGCAGAGGAAGGACGACCGGGACAGGGAATAAGATAGCCAAAAACATTCAGTACTTC. This codes for CATSRGRTTGTGNKIAKNIQYF.

This clone occurred a few times. The chain employs TRBV6-5 and TRBJ1-2; 7 bases agree with TRBD1. The junction had 10 bases not matched to a gene; V was cut back by 5 bases and J by 4 bases. The CDR3 covers 15 residues. Germline lookup yields CDR1 MNHEY and CDR2 SVGAGI. The CDR3 nucleotides are TGTGCCAGCAGTAAACGACAGGGTACCCTCTATGGCTACACCTTC. This gives the protein CASSKRQGTLYGYTF.

The rearrangement joins TRBV27 to TRBJ1-6, with 8 bases that match TRBD1. Looked up from germline, CDR1 is MNHEY and CDR2 is SMNVEV (reference sequence). The length of the CDR3 is 14 residues. Trimming at V came to 6 bases and at J to 8 bases, leaving 6 bases not matched to a gene. CDR3 in DNA: TGTGCCAGCAGAATCGACAGGGGCTATTCACCCCTCCACTTT. Amino acid sequence: CASRIDRGYSPLHF.

This clone was observed once. This sequence joins TRBV7-8 and TRBJ2-7; 7 bases are shared with TRBD2. With V trimmed by 5 bases and J by 2 bases, 9 bases remained unmatched. The CDR3 consists of 15 residues. In germline, CDR1 is SGHVS, CDR2 FQNEAQ. CDR3 DNA sequence: TGTGCCAGCAGCCGGGGGAGGGGAAATACCTACGAGCAGTACTTC. It specifies CASSRGRGNTYEQYF.

The chain employs TRBV6-2 or TRBV6-3 and TRBJ2-7, with 8 nucleotides matching TRBD1. The CDR3 spans 18 residues. With 1 base clipped from V and 6 bases from J, the junction kept 17 bases outside the gene matches. Germline V gene sequence: CDR1 MNHEY, CDR2 SVGEGT. The CDR3 loop reads CASSYLSPTLDRAREQYF. Written as DNA, the CDR3 is TGTGCCAGCAGTTACTTAAGTCCAACATTGGACAGGGCGCGCGAGCAGTACTTC.

This clone was seen a handful of times. The CDR3 spells CSASQGSSSLGQPQHF. For the CDR3, the DNA is TGCAGTGCTAGTCAGGGGTCTTCTTCCTTGGGGCAGCCCCAGCATTTT. The chain has TRBV20-1 and TRBJ1-5, with TRBD1 as a possible D gene (6 bases). The CDR3 is made up of 16 amino acids. Trimming pared 3 bases from V and 7 bases from J, leaving 22 bases between. Germline values: CDR1 DFQATT, CDR2 SNEGSKA (reference sequence).

The chain has TRBV3-1 (or the pseudogene TRBV3-2) and TRBJ1-2, with D maybe TRBD1 (6 bases). The CDR3 is 16 residues long. Germline V lookup: CDR1 LGHDT, CDR2 YNNKEL (reference sequence). The V end was cut by 0 bases, the J end by 8 bases, with 19 bases between. DNA of the CDR3: TGTGCCAGCAGCCAAGATCCCGGGACAAAGGCTGCGGGCTACACCTTC. It is translated as CASSQDPGTKAAGYTF.

This clone appeared a single time. The genes are TRBV5-6 and TRBJ1-2; perhaps TRBD1 as D (6 bases). The germline gives CDR1 SGHDT, CDR2 YYEEEE. CDR3 size: 14 residues. Trimming removed 1 base from V and 2 bases from J, with 9 bases in between. CDR3 sequence: CASSLTGSNYGYTF. The CDR3 bases are TGTGCCAGCAGCTTGACAGGGTCCAACTATGGCTACACCTTC.

The chain recombines TRBV19 with TRBJ2-5; D remains unclear. Germline loops: CDR1 LNHDA, CDR2 SQIVND (reference sequence). Trimming removed 6 bases at V and 1 base at J, with 9 bases between. The CDR3 sequence is 13 residues long. CDR3 residues: CASSGSFQETQYF. In DNA form, the CDR3 reads TGTGCCAGTAGCGGGTCTTTCCAAGAGACCCAGTACTTC.

The chain employs TRBV19 and TRBJ1-6, with 11 bases matching TRBD1. The length of the CDR3 is 16 residues. The germline gives CDR1 LNHDA, CDR2 SQIVND (reference sequence). With 5 bases clipped from V and 6 bases from J, the junction kept 6 bases outside the gene matches. Here the CDR3 DNA reads TGTGCCAGTAGTCTCTCGGGACAGGGGGTTAATTCACCCCTCCACTTT. Translating it yields CASSLSGQGVNSPLHF.

The V and J genes are TRBV19 and TRBJ2-7, with D possibly matching TRBD1 (7 bases). Trimming cost V 6 bases and J 3 bases, with 12 bases left between them. The CDR3 totals 13 residues. Germline V CDR1 and CDR2: LNHDA, SQIVND (reference sequence). CDR3 sequence reads: CASSSQGGYEQYF. The CDR3 DNA reads TGTGCCAGTAGCTCTCAGGGGGGCTACGAGCAGTACTTC. The entire variable domain, with the rest obtained from reference TRBV19 and TRBJ2-7, is as follows: DGGITQSPKYLFRKEGQNVTLSCEQNLNHDAMYWYRQDPGQGLRLIYYSQIVNDFQKGDIAEGYSVSREKKESFPLTVTSAQKNPTAFYLCASSSQGGYEQYFGPGTRLTVT.

The chain couples TRBV10-2 to TRBJ2-7; tentatively, D is TRBD2 (8 bases). CDR1 WSHSY and CDR2 SAAADI come from the germline V gene. The V end lost 7 bases, the J end lost 3 bases, and 16 bases lay between the germline ends. The CDR3 spans 14 residues. The CDR3, as DNA: TGCGCCAGCACGGGAGGGACAGCCGGCTACGAGCAGTACTTC. It translates to CASTGGTAGYEQYF.

This sequence joins TRBV7-9 and TRBJ1-1; possible D gene TRBD1, 5 bases. V lost 0 bases to trimming and J lost 4 bases, with 12 bases between them. Germline V gene lookup returns CDR1 SEHNR and CDR2 FQNEAQ (reference sequence). This CDR3 is built from 15 residues. CDR3 sequence reads: CASSLAGQGITEAFF. The CDR3 DNA is TGTGCCAGCAGCTTAGCTGGCCAGGGTATCACTGAAGCTTTCTTT.

This clone was counted only a few times. This chain joins TRBV27 and TRBJ2-7, with 9 bases identical to TRBD2. This CDR3 comprises 16 residues. The germline V gene encodes CDR1 MNHEY and CDR2 SMNVEV (reference sequence). V lost 2 bases, J lost 4 bases, and 9 bases stayed unmatched. CDR3 residues: CASSLGGGRARYEQYF. CDR3 coding DNA: TGTGCCAGCAGTTTAGGGGGCGGGAGGGCCAGGTACGAGCAGTACTTC.

The rearrangement links TRBV14 to TRBJ2-7; 11 nucleotides line up with TRBD2. Germline CDR1 reads SGHDN; CDR2 reads FVKESK. Trimming removed 1 base from V and 5 bases from J; junction bases left unmatched: 1. The CDR3 extends over 14 amino acids. CDR3 sequence reads: CASSQGLAGNEQYF. The CDR3 DNA is TGTGCCAGCAGCCAAGGACTAGCGGGAAACGAGCAGTACTTC. Full variable domain (outside the CDR3, taken from reference TRBV14 and TRBJ2-7): EAGVTQFPSHSVIEKGQTVTLRCDPISGHDNLYWYRRVMGKEIKFLLHFVKESKQDESGMPNNRFLAERTGGTYSTLKVQPAELEDSGVYFCASSQGLAGNEQYFGPGTRLTVT.

There are a few counts of this clone. The chain links TRBV29-1 to TRBJ1-5; 8 positions match TRBD1. V shed 4 bases, J shed 4 bases, and the junction held 3 bases outside the gene matches. CDR3 length: 13 amino acids. CDR1 is SQVTM and CDR2 is ANQGSEA in the germline V gene. CDR3 DNA sequence: TGCAGCGTTGGGACAGGGCGGAATCAGCCCCAGCATTTT. Translated, it gives CSVGTGRNQPQHF.

This sequence joins TRBV5-4 and TRBJ1-1; perhaps TRBD1 as D (5 bases). Trimming shortened V by 2 bases and J by 1 base, and 12 bases separated the two germline ends. The CDR3 sequence is 15 residues long. Germline V lookup: CDR1 SGHNT, CDR2 YYREEE (reference sequence). CDR3 coding DNA: TGTGCCAGCAGCTTACAGGACGGCTGGAACACTGAAGCTTTCTTT. Protein: CASSLQDGWNTEAFF.

This clone was observed once. The V call is TRBV7-9, the J call TRBJ2-5; D gene ambiguous. This CDR3 region has 13 residues. Trimming cost V 2 bases and J 2 bases, with 6 bases left between them. Germline values: CDR1 SEHNR, CDR2 FQNEAQ (reference sequence). CDR3 in amino acids: CASSLIQQETQYF. CDR3 DNA sequence: TGTGCCAGCAGCTTAATACAGCAAGAGACCCAGTACTTC. Variable domain in full (rest from reference TRBV7-9 and TRBJ2-5): DTGVSQNPRHKITKRGQNVTFRCDPISEHNRLYWYRQTLGQGPEFLTYFQNEAQLEKSRLLSDRFSAERPKGSFSTLEIQRTEQGDSAMYLCASSLIQQETQYFGPGTRLLVL.

This clone has just one count. This sequence joins TRBV5-1 and TRBJ1-6, with D unclear. CDR1 is SGHRS and CDR2 is YFSETQ in the germline V gene. V was shortened by 0 bases and J by 10 bases, with 11 bases between the two germline ends. The CDR3 extends over 14 amino acids. CDR3 nucleotide sequence: TGCGCCAGCAGCTTGGCCGAGAGGGCATCACCCCTCCACTTT. Protein: CASSLAERASPLHF.

V and J are TRBV10-1 and TRBJ2-2; TRBD2 might be the D (5 bases). The CDR3 extends over 16 amino acids. The germline gives CDR1 WNHNN, CDR2 SYGVQD (reference sequence). V was cut by 7 bases and J by 1 base, with 16 bases left in between. This chain's CDR3 is CASTQSGVGNTGELFF. The CDR3 bases are TGCGCCAGCACTCAAAGCGGAGTGGGGAACACCGGGGAGCTGTTTTTT.

CDR3 in DNA: TGTGCCAGCAGCGGAGATGTGGGGAGACTAGCCCATGAGCAGTTCTTC. This encodes CASSGDVGRLAHEQFF. This sequence joins TRBV9 and TRBJ2-1; 7 bases are a match to TRBD2. There are 16 residues in the CDR3. In germline, CDR1 is SGDLS, CDR2 YYNGEE. V lost 3 bases to trimming and J lost 8 bases; unmatched junction nucleotides: 14.